A selection of T cell receptor beta chains follows, all from one sample in a study of OX40 agonist ivuxolimab in advanced cancers. Repertoires were generated with immunoSEQ multiplex PCR, while TCRdb's copy carries only in-frame clones and drops some. The sample consists of 25,000 to 35,000 clones, approximately 91% of them appearing once. The material was CD4+ or CD8+ T cells sorted from blood, obtained in a trial of the OX40 agonist ivuxolimab. These receptors all stem from an adult with an advanced solid tumor such as melanoma, head and neck, liver or kidney cancer. The CDR3 runs from the conserved cysteine through the conserved F or W. The order of the fields is V gene, D gene, clone size, J gene, CDR3 DNA, CDR3 protein. A D gene is named only where the DNA matches it firmly. Only some rows state a clone size, as once, few, many or a class for expanded clones.

v_gene: TRBV7-9; d_gene: NA; abundance: NA; j_gene: TRBJ1-2; CDR3nt: TGTGCCAGCAGCCCAATACCCCCGGGGGCCGCCTATGGCTACACCTTC; CDR3aa: CASSPIPPGAAYGYTF
v_gene: TRBV27; d_gene: NA; abundance: NA; j_gene: TRBJ2-7; CDR3nt: TGTGCCAGCAGTTTATGGGCCTCCTACGAGCAGTACTTC; CDR3aa: CASSLWASYEQYF
v_gene: TRBV27; d_gene: TRBD2; abundance: NA; j_gene: TRBJ2-5; CDR3nt: TGTGCCAGCAGTTTATTATCGGGACTAGCGGAAGGGAGGGGCCAAGAGACCCAGTACTTC; CDR3aa: CASSLLSGLAEGRGQETQYF
v_gene: TRBV7-9; d_gene: NA; abundance: NA; j_gene: TRBJ2-2; CDR3nt: TGTGCCAGCCAAATCCCAGGGAACACCGGGGAGCTGTTTTTT; CDR3aa: CASQIPGNTGELFF
v_gene: TRBV29-1; d_gene: NA; abundance: NA; j_gene: TRBJ2-1; CDR3nt: TGCAGCGTTGAAGTTTCTTCCGAGCAGTTCTTC; CDR3aa: CSVEVSSEQFF
v_gene: TRBV27; d_gene: NA; abundance: NA; j_gene: TRBJ1-5; CDR3nt: TGTGCCAGCAGTTCGGGGACCTTGGGCAATCAGCCCCAGCATTTT; CDR3aa: CASSSGTLGNQPQHF
v_gene: TRBV6-5; d_gene: NA; abundance: NA; j_gene: TRBJ1-1; CDR3nt: TGTGCCAGCAGTTACTCTAAGGTGGGCACTGAAGCTTTCTTT; CDR3aa: CASSYSKVGTEAFF
v_gene: TRBV30; d_gene: NA; abundance: NA; j_gene: TRBJ1-6; CDR3nt: TGTGCCTGGAGTGTCTACGGAGGACTAAATTCACCCCTCCACTTT; CDR3aa: CAWSVYGGLNSPLHF
v_gene: TRBV4-1; d_gene: TRBD2; abundance: NA; j_gene: TRBJ2-1; CDR3nt: TGCGCCAGCAGCCAAACGGCGGGGGGGCGAGGGGATGAGCAGTTCTTC; CDR3aa: CASSQTAGGRGDEQFF
v_gene: TRBV2; d_gene: TRBD1; abundance: NA; j_gene: TRBJ1-5; CDR3nt: TGTGCCAGCCGGACAGGGACCGTTAGCAATCAGCCCCAGCATTTT; CDR3aa: CASRTGTVSNQPQHF
v_gene: TRBV6-5; d_gene: TRBD1; abundance: NA; j_gene: TRBJ1-1; CDR3nt: TGTGCCAGCAGTTACGGGACAGGGCCCTACACTGAAGCTTTCTTT; CDR3aa: CASSYGTGPYTEAFF
v_gene: TRBV19; d_gene: NA; abundance: once; j_gene: TRBJ1-2; CDR3nt: TGTGCCAGTAGTCCCAGGGATAACTATGGCTACACCTTC; CDR3aa: CASSPRDNYGYTF
v_gene: TRBV7-9; d_gene: TRBD1; abundance: NA; j_gene: TRBJ1-6; CDR3nt: TGTGCCAGCAGCCAAGGACAGGGTTTTGGATCACCCCTCCACTTT; CDR3aa: CASSQGQGFGSPLHF
v_gene: TRBV7-2; d_gene: NA; abundance: NA; j_gene: TRBJ1-1; CDR3nt: TGTGCCAGCAGCCAATGGACAGCGGCTTACACTGAAGCTTTCTTT; CDR3aa: CASSQWTAAYTEAFF
v_gene: TRBV7-6; d_gene: TRBD1; abundance: NA; j_gene: TRBJ2-2; CDR3nt: TGTGCCAGCAGCTTAGGTGGGACAGGGACGGGGGAGCTGTTTTTT; CDR3aa: CASSLGGTGTGELFF